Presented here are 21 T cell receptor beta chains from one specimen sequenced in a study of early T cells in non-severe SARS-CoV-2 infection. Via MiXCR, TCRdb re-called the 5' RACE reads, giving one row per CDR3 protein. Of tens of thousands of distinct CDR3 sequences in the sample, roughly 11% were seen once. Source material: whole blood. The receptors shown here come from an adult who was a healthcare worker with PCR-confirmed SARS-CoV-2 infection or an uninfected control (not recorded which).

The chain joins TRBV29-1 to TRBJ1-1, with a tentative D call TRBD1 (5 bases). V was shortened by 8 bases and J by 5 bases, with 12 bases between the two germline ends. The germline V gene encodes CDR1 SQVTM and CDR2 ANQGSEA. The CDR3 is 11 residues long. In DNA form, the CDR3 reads TGCAGCCCTGGGGCAGGGACTGAAGCTTTCTTT. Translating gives CSPGAGTEAFF.

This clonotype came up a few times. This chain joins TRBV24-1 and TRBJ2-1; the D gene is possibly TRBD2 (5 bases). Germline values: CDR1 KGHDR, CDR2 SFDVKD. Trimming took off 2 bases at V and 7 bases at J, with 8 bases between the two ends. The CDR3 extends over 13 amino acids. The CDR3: CATSDSGGNEQFF. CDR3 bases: TGTGCCACCAGTGATTCGGGCGGGAATGAGCAGTTCTTC.

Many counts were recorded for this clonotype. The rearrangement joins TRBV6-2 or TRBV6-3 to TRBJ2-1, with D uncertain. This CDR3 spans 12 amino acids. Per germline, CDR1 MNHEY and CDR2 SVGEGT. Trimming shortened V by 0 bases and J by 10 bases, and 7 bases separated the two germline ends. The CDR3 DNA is TGTGCCAGCAGTTACTCGACGAGGGAGCAGTTCTTC. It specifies CASSYSTREQFF.

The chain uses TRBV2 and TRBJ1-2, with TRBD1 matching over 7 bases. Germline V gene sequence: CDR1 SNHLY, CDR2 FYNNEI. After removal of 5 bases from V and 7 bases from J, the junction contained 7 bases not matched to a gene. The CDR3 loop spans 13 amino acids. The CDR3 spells CASSRDSLVGYTF. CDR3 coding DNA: TGTGCCAGCAGTCGGGACAGTTTAGTTGGCTACACCTTC.

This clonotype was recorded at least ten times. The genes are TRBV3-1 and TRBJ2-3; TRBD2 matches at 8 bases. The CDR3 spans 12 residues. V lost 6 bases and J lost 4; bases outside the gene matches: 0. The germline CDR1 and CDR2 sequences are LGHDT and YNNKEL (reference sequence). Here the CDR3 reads CASRTSADTQYF. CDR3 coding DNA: TGTGCCAGCAGGACTAGCGCAGATACGCAGTATTTT.

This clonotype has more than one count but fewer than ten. The CDR3 region has the DNA TGTGCCAGCGGACTCCAGCGGGAGAGCACAGATACGCAGTATTTT. This translates into CASGLQRESTDTQYF. The chain joins TRBV2 to TRBJ2-3; 8 positions agree with TRBD2. This CDR3 spans 15 amino acids. V lost 8 bases to trimming and J lost 0 bases; unmatched junction nucleotides: 7. Germline assignment: CDR1 SNHLY and CDR2 FYNNEI.

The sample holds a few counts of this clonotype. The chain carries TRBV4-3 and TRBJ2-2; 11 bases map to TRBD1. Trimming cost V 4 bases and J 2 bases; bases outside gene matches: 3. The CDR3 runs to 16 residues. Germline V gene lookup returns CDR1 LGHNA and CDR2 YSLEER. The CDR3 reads CASSRRTGGNTGELFF. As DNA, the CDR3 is TGCGCCAGCAGCCGACGGACAGGGGGCAACACCGGGGAGCTGTTTTTT.

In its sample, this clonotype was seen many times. CDR3 sequence reads: CASSLVGQVQETQYF. Written as DNA, the CDR3 is TGTGCCAGCAGCTTAGTCGGGCAGGTTCAAGAGACCCAGTACTTC. The rearrangement links TRBV7-3 to TRBJ2-5; D not certain. From germline, CDR1 is SGHTA and CDR2 FQGTGA. This CDR3 has 15 residues. V lost 2 bases and J 2 bases, leaving 12 bases between the germline ends.

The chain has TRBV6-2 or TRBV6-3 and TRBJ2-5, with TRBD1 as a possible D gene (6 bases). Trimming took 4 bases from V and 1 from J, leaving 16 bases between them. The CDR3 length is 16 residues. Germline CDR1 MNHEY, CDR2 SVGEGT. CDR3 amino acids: CASSSFPTGLQETQYF. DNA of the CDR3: TGTGCCAGCAGTTCATTCCCGACAGGCCTCCAAGAGACCCAGTACTTC.

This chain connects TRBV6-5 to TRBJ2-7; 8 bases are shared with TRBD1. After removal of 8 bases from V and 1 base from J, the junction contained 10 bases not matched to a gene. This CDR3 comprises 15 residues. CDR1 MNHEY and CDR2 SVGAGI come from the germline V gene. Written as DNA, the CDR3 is TGTGCCAGCCGTCTAGGGGGGACAGGATCCTACGAGCAGTACTTC. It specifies CASRLGGTGSYEQYF.

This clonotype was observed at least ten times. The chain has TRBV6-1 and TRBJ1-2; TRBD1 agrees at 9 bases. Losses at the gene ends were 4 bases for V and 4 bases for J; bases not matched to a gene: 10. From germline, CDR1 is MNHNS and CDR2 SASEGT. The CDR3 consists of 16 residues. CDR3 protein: CASSVNLGQGGYGYTF. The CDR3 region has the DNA TGTGCCAGCAGTGTAAACTTGGGACAGGGCGGCTATGGCTACACCTTC.

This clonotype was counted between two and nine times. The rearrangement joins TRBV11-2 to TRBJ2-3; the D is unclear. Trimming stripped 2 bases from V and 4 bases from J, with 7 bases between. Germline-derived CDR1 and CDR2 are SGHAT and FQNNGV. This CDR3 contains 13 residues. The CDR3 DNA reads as TGTGCCAGCAGCTTACTCGTGTCAGATACGCAGTATTTT. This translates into CASSLLVSDTQYF.

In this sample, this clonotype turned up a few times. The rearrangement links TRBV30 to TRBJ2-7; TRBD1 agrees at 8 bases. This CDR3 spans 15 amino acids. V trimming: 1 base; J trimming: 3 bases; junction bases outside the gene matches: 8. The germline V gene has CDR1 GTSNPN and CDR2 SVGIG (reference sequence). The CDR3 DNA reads TGTGCCTGGAGTGGGTCGCGACAGGGGTACTACGAGCAGTACTTC. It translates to CAWSGSRQGYYEQYF.

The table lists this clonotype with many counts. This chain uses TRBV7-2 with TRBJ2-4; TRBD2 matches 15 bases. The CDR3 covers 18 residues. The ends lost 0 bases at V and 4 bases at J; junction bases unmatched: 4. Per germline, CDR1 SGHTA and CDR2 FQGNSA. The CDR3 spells CASSLAGLAGGLKNIQYF. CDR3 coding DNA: TGTGCCAGCAGCTTAGCGGGACTAGCGGGGGGTCTTAAAAACATTCAGTACTTC.

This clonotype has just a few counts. Here the CDR3 reads CATSGRRLQYQPQHF. The CDR3 coding sequence is TGTGCCACCAGCGGCAGGCGCCTGCAATATCAGCCCCAGCATTTT. V gene TRBV15 combines with J gene TRBJ1-5; D gene uncertain. Trimming stripped 5 bases from V and 5 bases from J, with 16 bases between. Germline V gene sequence: CDR1 LNHNV, CDR2 YYDKDF (reference sequence). CDR3 length equals 15 residues.

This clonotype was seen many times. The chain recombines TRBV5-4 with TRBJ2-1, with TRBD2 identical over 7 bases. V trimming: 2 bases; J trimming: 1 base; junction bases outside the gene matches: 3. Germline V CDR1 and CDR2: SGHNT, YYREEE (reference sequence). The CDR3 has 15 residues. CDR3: CASSFGGGSYNEQFF. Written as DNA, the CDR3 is TGTGCCAGCAGCTTTGGGGGGGGATCCTACAATGAGCAGTTCTTC. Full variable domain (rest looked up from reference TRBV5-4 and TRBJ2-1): ETGVTQSPTHLIKTRGQQVTLRCSSQSGHNTVSWYQQALGQGPQFIFQYYREEENGRGNFPPRFSGLQFPNYSSELNVNALELDDSALYLCASSFGGGSYNEQFFGPGTRLTVL.

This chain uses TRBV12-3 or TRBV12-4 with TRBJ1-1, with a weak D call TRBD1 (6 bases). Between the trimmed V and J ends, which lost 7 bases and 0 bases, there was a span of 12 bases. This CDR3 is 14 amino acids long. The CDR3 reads CASTGGRLNTEAFF. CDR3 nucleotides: TGTGCCAGCACGGGGGGCAGGTTGAACACTGAAGCTTTCTTT.

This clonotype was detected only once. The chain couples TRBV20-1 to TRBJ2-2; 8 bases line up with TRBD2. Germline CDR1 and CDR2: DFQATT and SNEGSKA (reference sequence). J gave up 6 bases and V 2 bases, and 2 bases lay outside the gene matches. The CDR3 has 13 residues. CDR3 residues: CSARRREAGELFF. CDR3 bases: TGCAGTGCTAGACGGCGGGAGGCCGGGGAGCTGTTTTTT.

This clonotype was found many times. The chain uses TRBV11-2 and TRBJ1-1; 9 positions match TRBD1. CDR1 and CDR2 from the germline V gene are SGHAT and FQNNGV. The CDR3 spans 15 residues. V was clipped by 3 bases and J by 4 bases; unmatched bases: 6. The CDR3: CASSFDRGSGTEAFF. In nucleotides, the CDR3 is TGTGCCAGCAGCTTTGACAGGGGGTCAGGCACTGAAGCTTTCTTT.

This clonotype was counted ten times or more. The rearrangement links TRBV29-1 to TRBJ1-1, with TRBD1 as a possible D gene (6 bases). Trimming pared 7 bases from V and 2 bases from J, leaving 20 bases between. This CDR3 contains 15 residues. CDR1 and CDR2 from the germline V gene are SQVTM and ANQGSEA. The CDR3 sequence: CSGWTSGQPNTEAFF. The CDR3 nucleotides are TGCAGCGGTTGGACGTCGGGACAACCTAACACTGAAGCTTTCTTT.

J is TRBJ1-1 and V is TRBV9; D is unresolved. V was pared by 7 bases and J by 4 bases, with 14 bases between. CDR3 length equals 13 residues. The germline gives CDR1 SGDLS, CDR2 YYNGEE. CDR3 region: CASGVEVSTEAFF. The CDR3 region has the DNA TGTGCCAGCGGGGTTGAGGTGAGCACTGAAGCTTTCTTT.